The clone carrying this T cell receptor beta chain was seen just once. Measured with immunoSEQ multiplex PCR; TCRdb has only the in-frame clones, and not every one. This table holds 400,000 to 550,000 clones, around 89% found once. This specimen belongs to a study of blood T cell repertoires in COVID-19. The CDR3 loop spans 16 amino acids. V dropped 3 bases and J dropped 0 bases, with 14 bases sitting between them. Germline CDR1 reads SGHRS; CDR2 reads YFSETQ. The receptor comes from a woman aged 25 to 45 with acute or convalescent COVID-19. The sequencing sample was made of peripheral blood. J is TRBJ2-3 and V is TRBV5-1, with D possibly TRBD1 on 6 matching bases. CDR3 residues: CASSWIQGTSTDTQYF. The CDR3 DNA follows: TGCGCCAGCAGCTGGATACAGGGAACTAGCACAGATACGCAGTATTTT.